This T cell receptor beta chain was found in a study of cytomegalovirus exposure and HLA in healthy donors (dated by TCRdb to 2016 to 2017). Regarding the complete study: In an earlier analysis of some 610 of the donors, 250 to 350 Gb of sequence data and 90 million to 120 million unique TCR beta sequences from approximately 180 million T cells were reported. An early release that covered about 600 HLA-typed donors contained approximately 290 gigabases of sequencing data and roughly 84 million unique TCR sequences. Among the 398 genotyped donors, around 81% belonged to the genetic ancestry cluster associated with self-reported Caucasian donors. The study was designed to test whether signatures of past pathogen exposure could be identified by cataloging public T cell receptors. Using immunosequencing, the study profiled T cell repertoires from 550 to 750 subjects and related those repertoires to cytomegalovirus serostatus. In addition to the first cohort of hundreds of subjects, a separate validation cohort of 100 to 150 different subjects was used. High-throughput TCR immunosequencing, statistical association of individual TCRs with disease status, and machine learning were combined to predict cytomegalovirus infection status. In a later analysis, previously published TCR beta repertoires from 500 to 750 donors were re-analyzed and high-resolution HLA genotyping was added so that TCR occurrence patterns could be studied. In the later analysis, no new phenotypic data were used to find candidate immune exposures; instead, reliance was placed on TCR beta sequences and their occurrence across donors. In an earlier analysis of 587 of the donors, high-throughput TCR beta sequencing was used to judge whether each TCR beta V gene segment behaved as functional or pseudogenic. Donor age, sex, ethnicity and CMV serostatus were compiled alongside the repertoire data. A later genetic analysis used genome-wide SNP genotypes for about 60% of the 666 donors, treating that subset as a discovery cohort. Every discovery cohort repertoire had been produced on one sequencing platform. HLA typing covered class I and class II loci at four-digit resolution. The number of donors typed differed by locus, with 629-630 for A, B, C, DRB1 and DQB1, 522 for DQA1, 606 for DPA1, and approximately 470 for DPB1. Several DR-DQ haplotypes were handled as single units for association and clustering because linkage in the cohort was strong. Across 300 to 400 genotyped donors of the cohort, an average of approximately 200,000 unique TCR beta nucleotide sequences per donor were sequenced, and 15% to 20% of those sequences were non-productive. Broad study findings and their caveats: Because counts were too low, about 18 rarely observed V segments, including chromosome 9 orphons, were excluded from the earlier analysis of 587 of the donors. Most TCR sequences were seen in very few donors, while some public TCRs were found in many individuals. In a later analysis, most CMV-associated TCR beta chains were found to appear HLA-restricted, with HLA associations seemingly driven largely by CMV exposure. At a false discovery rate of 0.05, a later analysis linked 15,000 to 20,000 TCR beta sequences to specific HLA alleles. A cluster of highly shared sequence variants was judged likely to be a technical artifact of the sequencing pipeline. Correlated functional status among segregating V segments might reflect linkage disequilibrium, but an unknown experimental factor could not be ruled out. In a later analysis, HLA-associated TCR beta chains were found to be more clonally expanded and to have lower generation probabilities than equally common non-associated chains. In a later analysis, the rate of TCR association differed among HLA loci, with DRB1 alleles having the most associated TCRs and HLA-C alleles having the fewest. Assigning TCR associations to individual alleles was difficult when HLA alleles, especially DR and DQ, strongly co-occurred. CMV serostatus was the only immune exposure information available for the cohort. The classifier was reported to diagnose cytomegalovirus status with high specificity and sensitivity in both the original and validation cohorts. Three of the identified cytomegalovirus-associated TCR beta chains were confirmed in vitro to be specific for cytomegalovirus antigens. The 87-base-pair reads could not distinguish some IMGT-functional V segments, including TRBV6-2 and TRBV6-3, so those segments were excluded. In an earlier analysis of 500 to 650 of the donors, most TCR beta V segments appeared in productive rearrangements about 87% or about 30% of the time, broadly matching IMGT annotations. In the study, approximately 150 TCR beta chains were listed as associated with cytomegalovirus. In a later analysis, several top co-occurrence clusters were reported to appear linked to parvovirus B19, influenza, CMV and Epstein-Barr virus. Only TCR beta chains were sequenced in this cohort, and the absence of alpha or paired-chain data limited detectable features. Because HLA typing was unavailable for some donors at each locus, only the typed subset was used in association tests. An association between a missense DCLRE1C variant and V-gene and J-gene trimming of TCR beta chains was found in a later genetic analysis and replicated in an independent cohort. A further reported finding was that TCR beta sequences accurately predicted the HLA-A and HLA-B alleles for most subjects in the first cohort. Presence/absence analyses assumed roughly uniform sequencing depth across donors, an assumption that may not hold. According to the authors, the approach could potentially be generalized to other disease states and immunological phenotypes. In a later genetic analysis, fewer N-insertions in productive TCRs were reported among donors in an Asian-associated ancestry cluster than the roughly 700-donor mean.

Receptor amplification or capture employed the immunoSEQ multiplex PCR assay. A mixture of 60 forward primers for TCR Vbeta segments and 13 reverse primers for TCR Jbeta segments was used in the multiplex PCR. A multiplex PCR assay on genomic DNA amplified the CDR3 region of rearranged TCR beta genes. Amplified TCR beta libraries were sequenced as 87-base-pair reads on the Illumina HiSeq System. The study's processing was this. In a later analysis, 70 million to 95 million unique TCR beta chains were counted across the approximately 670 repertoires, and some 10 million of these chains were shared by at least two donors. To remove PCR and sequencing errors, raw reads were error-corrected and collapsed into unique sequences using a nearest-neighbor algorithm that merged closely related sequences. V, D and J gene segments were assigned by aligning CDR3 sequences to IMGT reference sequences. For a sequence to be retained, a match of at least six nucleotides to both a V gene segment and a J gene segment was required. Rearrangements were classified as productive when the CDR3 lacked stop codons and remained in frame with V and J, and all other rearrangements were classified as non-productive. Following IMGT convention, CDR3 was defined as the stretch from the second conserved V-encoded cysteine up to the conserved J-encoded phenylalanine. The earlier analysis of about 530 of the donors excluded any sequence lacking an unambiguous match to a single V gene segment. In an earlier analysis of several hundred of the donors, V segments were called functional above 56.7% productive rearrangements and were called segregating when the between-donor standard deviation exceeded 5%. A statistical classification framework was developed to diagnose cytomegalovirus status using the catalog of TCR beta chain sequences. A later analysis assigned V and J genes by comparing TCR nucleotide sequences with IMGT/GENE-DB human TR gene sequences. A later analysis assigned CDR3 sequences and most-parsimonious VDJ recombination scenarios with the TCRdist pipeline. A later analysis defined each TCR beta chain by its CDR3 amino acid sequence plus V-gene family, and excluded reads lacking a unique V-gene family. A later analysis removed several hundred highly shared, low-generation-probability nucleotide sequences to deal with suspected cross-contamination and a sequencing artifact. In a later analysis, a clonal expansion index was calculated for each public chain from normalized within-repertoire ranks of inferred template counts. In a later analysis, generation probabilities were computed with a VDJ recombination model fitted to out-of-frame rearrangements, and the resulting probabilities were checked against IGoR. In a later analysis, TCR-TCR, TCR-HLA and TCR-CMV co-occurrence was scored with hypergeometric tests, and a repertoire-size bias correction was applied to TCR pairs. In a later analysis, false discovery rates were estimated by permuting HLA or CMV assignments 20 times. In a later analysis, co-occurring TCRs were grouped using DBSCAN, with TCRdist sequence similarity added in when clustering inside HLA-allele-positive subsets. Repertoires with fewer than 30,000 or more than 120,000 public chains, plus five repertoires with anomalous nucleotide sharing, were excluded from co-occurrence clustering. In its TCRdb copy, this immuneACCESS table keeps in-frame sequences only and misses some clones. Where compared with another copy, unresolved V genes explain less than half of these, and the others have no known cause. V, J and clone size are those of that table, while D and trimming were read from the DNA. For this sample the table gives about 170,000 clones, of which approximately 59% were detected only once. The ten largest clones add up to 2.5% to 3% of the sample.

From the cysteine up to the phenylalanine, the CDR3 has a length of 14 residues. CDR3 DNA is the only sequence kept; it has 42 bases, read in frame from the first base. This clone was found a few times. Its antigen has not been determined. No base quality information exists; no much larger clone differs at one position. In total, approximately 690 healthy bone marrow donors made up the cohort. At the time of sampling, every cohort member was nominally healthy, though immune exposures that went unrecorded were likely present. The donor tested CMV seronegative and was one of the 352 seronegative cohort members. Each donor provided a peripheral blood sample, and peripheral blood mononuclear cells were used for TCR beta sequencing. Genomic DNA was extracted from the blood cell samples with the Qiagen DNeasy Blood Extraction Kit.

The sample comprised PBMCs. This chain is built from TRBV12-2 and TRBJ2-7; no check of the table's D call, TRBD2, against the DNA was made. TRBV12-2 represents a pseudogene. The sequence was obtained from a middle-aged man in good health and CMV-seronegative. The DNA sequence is TGTGCAAGTCGCTTAGTCGGGGAGATCTACGAGCAGTACTTC. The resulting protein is CASRLVGEIYEQYF.